This entry concerns a single T cell receptor (beta chain). The data belong to a study of cytomegalovirus exposure and HLA in healthy donors. Germline CDR1 and CDR2: MNHNS and SASEGT. After removal of 4 bases from V and 7 bases from J, the junction contained 6 bases not matched to a gene. The CDR3 is 15 residues long. PCR was performed using 60 Vbeta and 13 Jbeta primers. Source study methods: Counted up in a later analysis, unique TCR beta chains came to about 80 million, with around 10 million shared. The data were produced by immunoSEQ multiplex PCR, yet TCRdb's version contains in-frame clones alone and is incomplete. The V and J calls and the clone size are those of that table, but D and trimming were determined from the DNA. The ten top clones account for under 0.7%, within a sample of 100,000 or so clones.

Sequencing was performed on PBMCs. This TCR was recovered from a man over 45 in good health and CMV-seronegative. This chain uses TRBV6-1 with TRBJ2-2; 10 positions match TRBD1. The CDR3 DNA follows: TGTGCCAGCAGTGTTGGGACAGGGGCTATCGGGGAGCTGTTTTTT. Its protein is CASSVGTGAIGELFF.